This entry lists 19 T cell receptor beta chains sequenced from one sample in a study of T-cell memory formation after mild COVID-19. A single record per CDR3 protein comes from TCRdb applying MiXCR to the 5' RACE reads. This sample has 120,000 or so distinct CDR3 sequences, with about 5.9% found just once. The specimen sequenced was PBMCs or a T cell subset sorted from them (not recorded which). The receptors here all came from an adult woman who had mild COVID-19 (a few samples of this study predate the infection). Cell type and time point are not known.

This clonotype was seen many times. The rearrangement joins TRBV4-1 to TRBJ2-1, with D perhaps given as TRBD1 or TRBD2 (5 bases each). This CDR3 has 12 residues. Trimming stripped 3 bases from V and 9 bases from J, with 9 bases between. The V gene's germline CDR1 is MGHRA and CDR2 YSYEKL. The CDR3 protein is CASSHPGAEQFF. The CDR3 DNA follows: TGCGCCAGCAGCCACCCCGGGGCTGAGCAGTTCTTC.

The CDR3: CASRRLAGVPDTQYF. Here the CDR3 DNA reads TGTGCCAGCAGGCGACTAGCGGGAGTTCCAGATACGCAGTATTTT. The chain recombines TRBV27 with TRBJ2-3, with TRBD2 matching over 12 bases. In germline, CDR1 is MNHEY, CDR2 SMNVEV (reference sequence). The CDR3 is made up of 15 amino acids. Trimming cost V 6 bases and J 4 bases; bases outside gene matches: 5.

This clonotype was seen a few times. The chain employs TRBV5-1 and TRBJ1-4, with D uncertain. With 1 base removed from V and 0 bases from J, the gap between germline ends came to 10 bases. Germline CDR1 SGHRS, CDR2 YFSETQ. This CDR3 region has 16 residues. This CDR3 reads CASSLRSSTTNEKLFF. In DNA, the CDR3 is TGCGCCAGCAGCTTGCGAAGCAGTACAACTAATGAAAAACTGTTTTTT. The whole variable domain, filled in from reference TRBV5-1 and TRBJ1-4, reads KAGVTQTPRYLIKTRGQQVTLSCSPISGHRSVSWYQQTPGQGLQFLFEYFSETQRNKGNFPGRFSGRQFSNSRSEMNVSTLELGDSALYLCASSLRSSTTNEKLFFGSGTQLSVL.

CDR3 bases: TGTGCCAGCACAAGGGAGGGGACGATGAATGAGCAGTTCTTC. It translates to CASTREGTMNEQFF. This rearrangement joins TRBV2 to TRBJ2-1, with TRBD2 matching over 7 bases. V lost 7 bases to trimming and J lost 7 bases; unmatched junction nucleotides: 10. The CDR3 loop spans 14 amino acids. Germline loops: CDR1 SNHLY, CDR2 FYNNEI.

The genes are TRBV30 and TRBJ1-1, with D possibly being TRBD1 (5 bases). The CDR3 loop spans 12 amino acids. Germline assignment: CDR1 GTSNPN and CDR2 SVGIG (reference sequence). V dropped 0 bases and J dropped 8 bases, with 10 bases sitting between them. CDR3 in DNA: TGTGCCTGGAGTGTGAGGGGCGCGGAAGCTTTCTTT. Protein: CAWSVRGAEAFF.

The J gene is TRBJ2-1, the V gene TRBV20-1, with D uncertain. The germline V and J ends were trimmed by 3 bases and 6 bases, with 9 bases remaining between them. The CDR3 runs 12 residues. Per germline, CDR1 DFQATT and CDR2 SNEGSKA (reference sequence). The CDR3 region has the DNA TGCAGTGCTAGGACCGCGGCCAATGAGCAGTTCTTC. Protein: CSARTAANEQFF.

The rearrangement uses TRBV5-1 and TRBJ1-1; perhaps TRBD1 as D (6 bases). Trimming removed 0 bases from V and 1 base from J, with 16 bases in between. The CDR3 totals 17 residues. Per germline, CDR1 SGHRS and CDR2 YFSETQ. The CDR3 sequence: CASSLAVGARWNTEAFF. For the CDR3, the DNA is TGCGCCAGCAGCTTGGCCGTGGGGGCACGGTGGAACACTGAAGCTTTCTTT.

In this sample, this clonotype turned up many times. V and J are TRBV10-3 and TRBJ2-7; possible D gene TRBD1, 5 bases. V gave up 2 bases and J gave up 3 bases, with 8 bases separating them. The CDR3 is 13 amino acids. CDR1 and CDR2 (germline): ENHRY, SYGVKD. Written as DNA, the CDR3 is TGTGCCATCAGTGAGGGCAGGGACTACGAGCAGTACTTC. Its translation is CAISEGRDYEQYF.

This clonotype appeared many times. This sequence joins TRBV5-1 and TRBJ2-5, with a possible D match to TRBD2 (6 bases). With 6 bases removed from V and 0 bases from J, the gap between germline ends came to 9 bases. The length of the CDR3 is 13 residues. The V gene's germline CDR1 is SGHRS and CDR2 YFSETQ. The CDR3 loop reads CASKGGDQETQYF. The CDR3 DNA sequence: TGCGCCAGCAAAGGCGGGGACCAAGAGACCCAGTACTTC.

The chain couples TRBV5-1 to TRBJ2-3; TRBD2 agrees at 14 bases. The CDR3 is 15 amino acids. J was trimmed by 10 bases and V by 0 bases; bases with no gene match: 4. CDR1 is SGHRS, CDR2 YFSETQ, per germline. The CDR3: CASSLETSGGAAQYF. The CDR3, as DNA: TGCGCCAGCAGCTTGGAGACTAGCGGGGGGGCTGCGCAGTATTTT.

This clonotype was seen more than once but under ten times. The chain links TRBV30 to TRBJ1-1; D call uncertain. Trimming took 0 bases from V and 11 from J, leaving 16 bases between them. From germline, CDR1 is GTSNPN and CDR2 SVGIG (reference sequence). The CDR3 consists of 13 residues. CDR3 bases: TGTGCCTGGAGTGTACGGCAGCGGGGAGAGGCTTTCTTT. Its protein is CAWSVRQRGEAFF.

This clonotype was counted between two and nine times. V and J are TRBV12-3 or TRBV12-4 and TRBJ1-1; tentative D call: TRBD1 (5 bases). The CDR3 runs to 13 residues. Trimming left V 3 bases short and J 5 bases short, with 10 bases between. The CDR3 coding sequence is TGTGCCAGCAGTTTGTCTCGGGGGACTGAAGCTTTCTTT. Encoded protein: CASSLSRGTEAFF.

This sequence joins TRBV7-2 and TRBJ2-2; 10 bases line up with TRBD1. Trimming at V came to 5 bases and at J to 4 bases, leaving 7 bases not matched to a gene. The germline gives CDR1 SGHTA, CDR2 FQGNSA. This CDR3 has 16 residues. The CDR3 DNA reads TGTGCCAGCAGCCTACACGGACAGGGGGTCACCGGGGAGCTGTTTTTT. This gives the protein CASSLHGQGVTGELFF.

This clonotype has at least ten counts. This chain uses TRBV5-1 with TRBJ2-7; 8 bases align to TRBD1. The CDR3 length is 15 residues. J lost 0 bases, V lost 4 bases, and 6 bases had no gene match. Looked up from germline, CDR1 is SGHRS and CDR2 is YFSETQ. The CDR3 sequence: CASSPTGAGSYEQYF. CDR3 nucleotide sequence: TGCGCCAGCAGCCCGACAGGGGCGGGCTCCTACGAGCAGTACTTC.

This clonotype was detected ten times or more. This chain uses TRBV18 with TRBJ2-6, with D uncertain. V gave up 1 base and J gave up 0 bases, with 10 bases separating them. This CDR3 has 17 residues. Looked up from germline, CDR1 is KGHSH and CDR2 is LQKENI. CDR3 sequence reads: CASSPRSKISGANVLTF. CDR3 nucleotides: TGTGCCAGCTCACCACGGTCTAAAATCTCTGGGGCCAACGTCCTGACTTTC.

The chain recombines TRBV9 with TRBJ1-3; a possible D gene is TRBD1 (5 bases). This CDR3 comprises 15 residues. Germline CDR1 SGDLS, CDR2 YYNGEE. V was clipped by 3 bases and J by 4 bases, with 14 bases between them. This chain's CDR3 is CASSGPQGRGNTIYF. The CDR3 nucleotides read TGTGCCAGCAGCGGACCGCAGGGAAGAGGAAACACCATATATTTT. Based on the CDR3 plus reference TRBV9 and TRBJ1-3, the full variable domain is DSGVTQTPKHLITATGQRVTLRCSPRSGDLSVYWYQQSLDQGLQFLIQYYNGEERAKGNILERFSAQQFPDLHSELNLSSLELGDSALYFCASSGPQGRGNTIYFGEGSWLTVV.

This clonotype was counted a few times. The V gene is TRBV5-5, the J gene TRBJ1-2; D uncertain. The germline V and J ends were trimmed by 0 bases and 2 bases, with 8 bases remaining between them. From germline, CDR1 is SGHKS and CDR2 YYEKEE (reference sequence). The CDR3 runs to 14 residues. This CDR3 reads CASSLVADNYGYTF. For the CDR3, the DNA is TGTGCCAGCAGCTTGGTGGCAGACAACTATGGCTACACCTTC. Complete variable domain (other parts from reference TRBV5-5 and TRBJ1-2): DAGVTQSPTHLIKTRGQQVTLRCSPISGHKSVSWYQQVLGQGPQFIFQYYEKEERGRGNFPDRFSARQFPNYSSELNVNALLLGDSALYLCASSLVADNYGYTFGSGTRLTVV.

This clonotype showed up just a few times. The rearrangement uses TRBV29-1 and TRBJ1-1, with TRBD1 as a possible D gene (5 bases). The CDR3 runs 12 residues. CDR1 is SQVTM, CDR2 ANQGSEA, per germline. V shed 5 bases and J shed 4 bases, with 11 bases lying between them. In DNA form, the CDR3 reads TGCAGCGTTTGGGGACCAGGCACTGAAGCTTTCTTT. It is translated as CSVWGPGTEAFF.

This clonotype showed up just a few times. The J gene is TRBJ2-2, the V gene TRBV9, with 9 bases matching TRBD1. This CDR3 region has 14 residues. Germline CDR1 SGDLS, CDR2 YYNGEE. J was trimmed by 5 bases and V by 6 bases; bases with no gene match: 5. CDR3 sequence reads: CASTPGQGTGELFF. CDR3 bases: TGTGCCAGCACCCCGGGACAGGGAACCGGGGAGCTGTTTTTT.